A single sample gave rise to the 4 T cell receptor beta chains below, sequenced in a study of T and B cells in COVID-19 patients. TRB rearrangements were amplified by multiplex PCR with BIOMED2 TRB-A/B primers. TCRdb reanalysed the multiplex PCR reads using MiXCR and keeps one entry per CDR3 protein. The sample shows 20,000 or so distinct CDR3 sequences, about a third of them seen only once. From blood, about 220-500 ng of genomic DNA served as TRB template. The sequenced sample consisted of blood. The receptors were gathered from a human donor who had recovered from COVID-19.

This clonotype was counted between two and nine times. This chain links TRBV7-2 with TRBJ2-3; D uncertain. Trimming stripped 1 base from V and 0 bases from J, with 5 bases between. Germline V CDR1 and CDR2: SGHTA, FQGNSA. The CDR3 is 14 amino acids. CDR3 sequence (DNA): TGTGCCAGCAGCTTAGACCCTAGCACAGATACGCAGTATTTT. Protein product: CASSLDPSTDTQYF. Variable domain in full (rest from reference TRBV7-2 and TRBJ2-3): GAGVSQSPSNKVTEKGKDVELRCDPISGHTALYWYRQSLGQGLEFLIYFQGNSAPDKSGLPSDRFSAERTGGSVSTLTIQRTQQEDSAVYLCASSLDPSTDTQYFGPGTRLTVL.

This clonotype was counted between two and nine times. The chain joins TRBV6-6 to TRBJ2-3; the match to TRBD2 covers 12 bases. The CDR3 consists of 15 residues. Trimming at V came to 6 bases and at J to 7 bases, leaving 8 bases not matched to a gene. In germline, CDR1 is MNHNY, CDR2 SVGAGI (reference sequence). The CDR3 nucleotides are TGTGCCAGCAGCCTCCCTAGCGGGGGGGGAAATACGCAGTATTTT. Protein product: CASSLPSGGGNTQYF.

The rearrangement links TRBV19 to TRBJ2-2, with 9 nucleotides matching TRBD2. V lost 5 bases, J lost 8 bases, and 12 bases stayed unmatched. The CDR3 loop spans 16 amino acids. In germline, CDR1 is LNHDA, CDR2 SQIVND (reference sequence). Here the CDR3 reads CASSPGLCAGGGELFF. In DNA form, the CDR3 reads TGTGCCAGTAGTCCTGGTCTATGCGCGGGGGGGGGGGAGCTGTTTTTT.

In this sample, this clonotype turned up a few times. This chain connects TRBV30 to TRBJ1-3; unclear D gene. This CDR3 region has 11 residues. Trimming shortened V by 3 bases and J by 4 bases, and 4 bases separated the two germline ends. CDR1 is GTSNPN, CDR2 SVGIG, per germline (reference sequence). DNA of the CDR3: TGTGCCTGGAGAGGAGGAAACACCATATATTTT. It specifies CAWRGGNTIYF.